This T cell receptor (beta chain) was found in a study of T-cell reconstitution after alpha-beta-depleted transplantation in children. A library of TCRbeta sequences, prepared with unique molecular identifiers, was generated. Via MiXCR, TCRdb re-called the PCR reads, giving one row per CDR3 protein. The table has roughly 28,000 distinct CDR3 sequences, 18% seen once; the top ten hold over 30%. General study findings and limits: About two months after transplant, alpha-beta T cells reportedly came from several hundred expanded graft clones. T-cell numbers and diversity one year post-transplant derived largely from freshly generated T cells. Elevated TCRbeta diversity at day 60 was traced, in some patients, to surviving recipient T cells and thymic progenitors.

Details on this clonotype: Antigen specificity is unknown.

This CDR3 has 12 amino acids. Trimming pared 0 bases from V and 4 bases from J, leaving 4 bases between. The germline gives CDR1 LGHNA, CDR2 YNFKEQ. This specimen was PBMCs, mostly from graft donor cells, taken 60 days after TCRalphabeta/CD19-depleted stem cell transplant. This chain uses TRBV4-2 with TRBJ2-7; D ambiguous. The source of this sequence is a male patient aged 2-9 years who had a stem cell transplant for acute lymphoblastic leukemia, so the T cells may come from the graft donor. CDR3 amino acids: CASSQDKYEQYF. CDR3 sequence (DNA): TGTGCCAGCAGCCAAGACAAATACGAGCAGTACTTC.